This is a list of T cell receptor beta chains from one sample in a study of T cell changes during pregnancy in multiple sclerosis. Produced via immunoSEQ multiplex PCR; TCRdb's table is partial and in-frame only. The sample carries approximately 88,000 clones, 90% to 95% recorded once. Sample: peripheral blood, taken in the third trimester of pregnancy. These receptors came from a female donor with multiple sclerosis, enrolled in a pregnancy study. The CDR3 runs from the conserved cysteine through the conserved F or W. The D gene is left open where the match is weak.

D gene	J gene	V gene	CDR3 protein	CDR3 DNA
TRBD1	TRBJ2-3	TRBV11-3	CASSLGTGGGADTQYF	TGTGCCAGCAGCTTAGGGACAGGGGGTGGTGCAGATACGCAGTATTTT
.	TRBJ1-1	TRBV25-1	CASSDRGKAEAFF	TGTGCCAGCAGTGATCGGGGGAAGGCTGAAGCTTTCTTT
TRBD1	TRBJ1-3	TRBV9	CASSVYDRASSGNTIYF	TGTGCCAGCAGCGTATATGACAGGGCGAGCTCTGGAAACACCATATATTTT
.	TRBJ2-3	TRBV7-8	CASSTDRDTQYF	TGTGCCAGCAGCACCGACAGGGATACGCAGTATTTT
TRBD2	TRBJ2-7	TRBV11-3	CASSRTSGSLGEQYF	TGTGCCAGCAGTCGTACTAGCGGGAGCTTAGGTGAGCAGTACTTC
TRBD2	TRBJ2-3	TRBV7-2	CASSQTSDITDTQYF	TGTGCCAGCAGCCAGACTAGCGACATCACAGATACGCAGTATTTT
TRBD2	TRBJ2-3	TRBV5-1	CASSPGLAGGVGPTDTQYF	TGCGCCAGCAGCCCCGGACTAGCGGGAGGTGTGGGGCCCACAGATACGCAGTATTTT
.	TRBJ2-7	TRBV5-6	CASSLGVGGRVYEQYF	TGTGCCAGCAGCTTGGGTGTAGGGGGGAGGGTCTACGAGCAGTACTTC
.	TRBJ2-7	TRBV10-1	CASSESIGRCRGFLLSHGEQYF	TGCGCCAGCAGTGAGTCGATAGGTAGGTGCAGGGGATTCCTCTTGTCGCATGGCGAGCAGTACTTC
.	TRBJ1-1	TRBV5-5	CASSLRDMNTEAFF	TGTGCCAGCAGCTTGAGGGACATGAACACTGAAGCTTTCTTT
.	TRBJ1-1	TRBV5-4	CASSSSGRHTEAFF	TGTGCCAGCAGCTCGTCCGGGAGGCACACTGAAGCTTTCTTT
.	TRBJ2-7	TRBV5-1	CASSDSGELYEQYF	TGCGCCAGCAGCGATAGCGGCGAGCTATACGAGCAGTACTTC
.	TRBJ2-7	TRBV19	CASSYSDTSSEQYF	TGTGCCAGTAGCTATTCGGACACGTCGAGCGAGCAGTACTTC
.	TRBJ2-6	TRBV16	CASSRGGGSSGANVLTF	TGTGCCAGCAGCCGTGGGGGGGGCTCCTCTGGGGCCAACGTCCTGACTTTC
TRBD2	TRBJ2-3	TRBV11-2	CASSLVLAGGATDTQYF	TGTGCCAGCAGCTTAGTACTAGCGGGAGGTGCAACAGATACGCAGTATTTT